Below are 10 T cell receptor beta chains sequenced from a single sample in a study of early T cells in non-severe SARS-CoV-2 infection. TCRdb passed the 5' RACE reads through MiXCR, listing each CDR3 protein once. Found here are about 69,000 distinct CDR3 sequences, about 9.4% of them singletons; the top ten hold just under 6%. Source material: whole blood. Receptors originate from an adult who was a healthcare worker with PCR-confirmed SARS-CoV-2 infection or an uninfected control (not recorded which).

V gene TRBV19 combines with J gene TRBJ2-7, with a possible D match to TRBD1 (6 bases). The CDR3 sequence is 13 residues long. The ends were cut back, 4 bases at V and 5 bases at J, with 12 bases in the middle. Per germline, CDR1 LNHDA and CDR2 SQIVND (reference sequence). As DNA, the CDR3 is TGTGCCAGTAGTACCACAGGGATAGACGAGCAGTACTTC. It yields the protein CASSTTGIDEQYF.

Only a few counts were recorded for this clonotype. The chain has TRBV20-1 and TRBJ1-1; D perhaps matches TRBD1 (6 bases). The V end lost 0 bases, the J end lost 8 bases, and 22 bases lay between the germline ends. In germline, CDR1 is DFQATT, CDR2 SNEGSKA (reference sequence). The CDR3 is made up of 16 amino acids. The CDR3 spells CSARDAGGNPLAEAFF. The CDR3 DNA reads TGCAGTGCTAGAGACGCTGGGGGCAACCCTTTGGCCGAAGCTTTCTTT.

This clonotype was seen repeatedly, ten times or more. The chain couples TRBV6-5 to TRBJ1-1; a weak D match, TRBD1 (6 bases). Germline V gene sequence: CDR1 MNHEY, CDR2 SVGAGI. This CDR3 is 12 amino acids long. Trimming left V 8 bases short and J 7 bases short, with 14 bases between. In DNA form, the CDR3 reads TGTGCCAGCGGCAGGGGTCCCGATGAAGCTTTCTTT. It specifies CASGRGPDEAFF.

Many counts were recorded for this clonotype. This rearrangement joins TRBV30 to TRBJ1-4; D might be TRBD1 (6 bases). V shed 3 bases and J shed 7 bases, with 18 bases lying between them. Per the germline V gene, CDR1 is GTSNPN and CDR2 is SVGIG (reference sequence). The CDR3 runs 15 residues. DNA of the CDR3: TGTGCCTGGAGAGGGACATCCGGAGGAGGTGAAAAACTGTTTTTT. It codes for CAWRGTSGGGEKLFF. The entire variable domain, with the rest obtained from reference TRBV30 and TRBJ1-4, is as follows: SQTIHQWPATLVQPVGSPLSLECTVEGTSNPNLYWYRQAAGRGLQLLFYSVGIGQISSEVPQNLSASRPQDRQFILSSKKLLLSDSGFYLCAWRGTSGGGEKLFFGSGTQLSVL.

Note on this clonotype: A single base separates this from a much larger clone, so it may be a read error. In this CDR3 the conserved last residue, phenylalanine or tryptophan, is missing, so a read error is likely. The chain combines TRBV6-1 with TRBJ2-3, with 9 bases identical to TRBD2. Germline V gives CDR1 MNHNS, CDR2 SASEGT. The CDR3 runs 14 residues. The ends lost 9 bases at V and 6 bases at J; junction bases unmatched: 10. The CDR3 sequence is CASSSGSGADTQYI. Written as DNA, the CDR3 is TGTGCCAGTAGTAGCGGGAGTGGTGCTGATACGCAGTATATT.

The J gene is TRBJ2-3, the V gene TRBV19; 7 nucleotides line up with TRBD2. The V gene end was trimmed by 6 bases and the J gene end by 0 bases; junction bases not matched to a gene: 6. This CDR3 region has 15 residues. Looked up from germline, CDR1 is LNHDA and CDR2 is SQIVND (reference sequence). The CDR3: CASSLGAGSTDTQYF. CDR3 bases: TGTGCCAGTAGCCTCGGAGCGGGAAGCACAGATACGCAGTATTTT.

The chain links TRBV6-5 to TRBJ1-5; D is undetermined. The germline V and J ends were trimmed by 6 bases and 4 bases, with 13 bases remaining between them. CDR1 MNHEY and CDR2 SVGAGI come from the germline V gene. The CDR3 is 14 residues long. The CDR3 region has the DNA TGTGCCAGCAGACGGACGGGAACGAATCAGCCCCAGCATTTT. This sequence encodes CASRRTGTNQPQHF.

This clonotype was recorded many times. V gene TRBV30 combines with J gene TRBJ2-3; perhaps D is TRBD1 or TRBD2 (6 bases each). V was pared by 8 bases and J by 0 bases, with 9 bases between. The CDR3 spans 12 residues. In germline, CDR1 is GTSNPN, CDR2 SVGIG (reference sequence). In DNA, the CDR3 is TGTGCCCAGGGGACTAGCACAGATACGCAGTATTTT. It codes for CAQGTSTDTQYF.

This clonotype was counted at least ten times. The DNA of the CDR3 is TGCGCCAGTCCCCCCGGGGGAACTGAAGCTTTCTTT. Protein product: CASPPGGTEAFF. V usage is TRBV10-1 and J usage is TRBJ1-1; a weak D match, TRBD1 (5 bases). CDR1 is WNHNN, CDR2 SYGVQD, per germline (reference sequence). Trimming took off 9 bases at V and 5 bases at J, with 13 bases between the two ends. The CDR3 spans 12 residues.

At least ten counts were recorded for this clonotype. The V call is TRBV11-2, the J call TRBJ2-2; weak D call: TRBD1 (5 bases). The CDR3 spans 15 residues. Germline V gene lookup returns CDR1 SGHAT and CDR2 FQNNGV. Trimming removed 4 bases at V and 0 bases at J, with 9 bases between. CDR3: CASSSRGSNTGELFF. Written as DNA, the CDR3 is TGTGCCAGCAGCTCAAGGGGCTCGAACACCGGGGAGCTGTTTTTT.